A single sample is the source of the 10 T cell receptor beta chains below, sequenced in a study of T cell responses to AZD1222 COVID-19 vaccine. TCRdb's copy holds only in-frame clones and misses some; the assay was immunoSEQ multiplex PCR. This table holds 120,000 or so clones, around 87% found once. Source: peripheral blood, taken on day 0 of AZD1222 vaccination. These receptors all stem from an adult in good health.

The chain has TRBV10-1 and TRBJ2-2; no firm D call. The CDR3 loop spans 14 amino acids. Germline CDR1 and CDR2: WNHNN and SYGVQD (reference sequence). The V end was cut by 3 bases, the J end by 6 bases, with 11 bases between. The chain's CDR3 is CASSEYSAAGELFF. The DNA of the CDR3 is TGCGCCAGCAGTGAATACTCTGCGGCCGGGGAGCTGTTTTTT.

This chain links TRBV2 with TRBJ2-7; TRBD1 or TRBD2 may be the D gene (5 bases each). Trimming shortened V by 4 bases and J by 2 bases, and 15 bases separated the two germline ends. Germline CDR1 SNHLY, CDR2 FYNNEI. The CDR3 extends over 15 amino acids. DNA of the CDR3: TGTGCCAGCAGTGCTATTAGGGACGGAGCCTACGAGCAGTACTTC. Translating gives CASSAIRDGAYEQYF.

The chain employs TRBV4-2 and TRBJ1-2; the match to TRBD1 covers 7 bases. This CDR3 contains 13 residues. Germline V CDR1 and CDR2: LGHNA, YNFKEQ. Losses at the gene ends were 4 bases for V and 8 bases for J; bases not matched to a gene: 7. The CDR3 spells CASSRRQGGGYTF. The CDR3 DNA sequence: TGTGCCAGCAGCCGCCGACAGGGTGGCGGCTACACCTTC.

This clone was detected once. Other DNA sequences in the sample encode the same CDR3. The rearrangement links TRBV7-9 to TRBJ1-1; TRBD1 might be the D (6 bases). Germline-derived CDR1 and CDR2 are SEHNR and FQNEAQ (reference sequence). V gave up 5 bases and J gave up 11 bases, with 15 bases separating them. The CDR3 runs 12 residues. CDR3 nucleotide sequence: TGTGCCAGCAGCCCCGGCCGCCAGGGGGCTTTCTTT. Protein sequence: CASSPGRQGAFF.

The rearrangement links TRBV29-1 to TRBJ1-2; D perhaps matches TRBD1 (5 bases). The germline V gene encodes CDR1 SQVTM and CDR2 ANQGSEA. CDR3 length equals 13 residues. The germline V and J ends were trimmed by 5 bases and 2 bases, with 12 bases remaining between them. The chain's CDR3 is CSVQDPGNYGYTF. CDR3 nucleotide sequence: TGCAGCGTTCAGGATCCAGGGAACTATGGCTACACCTTC.

The chain joins TRBV9 to TRBJ2-5; 9 nucleotides match TRBD2. The length of the CDR3 is 16 residues. Unmatched junction bases numbered 7, after V lost 3 bases and J lost 1 base. CDR1 SGDLS and CDR2 YYNGEE come from the germline V gene. The CDR3, as DNA: TGTGCCAGCAGCGCAGCGGGGGGAACAAGCCAAGAGACCCAGTACTTC. Its protein product is CASSAAGGTSQETQYF. The complete variable domain, with remaining parts taken from reference TRBV9 and TRBJ2-5, reads DSGVTQTPKHLITATGQRVTLRCSPRSGDLSVYWYQQSLDQGLQFLIQYYNGEERAKGNILERFSAQQFPDLHSELNLSSLELGDSALYFCASSAAGGTSQETQYFGPGTRLLVL.

The rearrangement joins TRBV28 to TRBJ2-5, with a possible D match to TRBD1 (7 bases). Between the trimmed V and J ends, which lost 11 bases and 5 bases, there was a span of 18 bases. The CDR3 runs 13 residues. Germline V gives CDR1 MDHEN, CDR2 SYDVKM. CDR3 sequence: CASQGGVLETQYF. Written as DNA, the CDR3 is TGTGCCTCGCAGGGGGGCGTTTTGGAGACCCAGTACTTC.

This clone was detected only once. The J gene is TRBJ2-1, the V gene TRBV12-3 or TRBV12-4; a weak D match, TRBD1 (6 bases). Trimming took off 6 bases at V and 6 bases at J, with 9 bases between the two ends. The CDR3 spans 12 residues. DNA of the CDR3: TGTGCCAGCAGAAACAGGGTCAATGAGCAGTTCTTC. It is translated as CASRNRVNEQFF.

The chain links TRBV30 to TRBJ2-7; a possible D gene is TRBD2 (6 bases). The germline gives CDR1 GTSNPN, CDR2 SVGIG (reference sequence). This CDR3 has 15 residues. Trimming stripped 3 bases from V and 1 base from J, with 16 bases between. The CDR3 spells CAWSPRRGRSYEQYF. CDR3 coding DNA: TGTGCCTGGAGCCCCCGGAGGGGCCGGTCCTACGAGCAGTACTTC.

The chain joins TRBV24-1 to TRBJ1-1; D not certain. There are 13 residues in the CDR3. Trimming removed 4 bases at V and 6 bases at J, with 11 bases between. Per germline, CDR1 KGHDR and CDR2 SFDVKD. The CDR3 is CATSDFVGAEAFF. The CDR3 nucleotides are TGTGCCACCAGTGACTTCGTCGGCGCTGAAGCTTTCTTT.